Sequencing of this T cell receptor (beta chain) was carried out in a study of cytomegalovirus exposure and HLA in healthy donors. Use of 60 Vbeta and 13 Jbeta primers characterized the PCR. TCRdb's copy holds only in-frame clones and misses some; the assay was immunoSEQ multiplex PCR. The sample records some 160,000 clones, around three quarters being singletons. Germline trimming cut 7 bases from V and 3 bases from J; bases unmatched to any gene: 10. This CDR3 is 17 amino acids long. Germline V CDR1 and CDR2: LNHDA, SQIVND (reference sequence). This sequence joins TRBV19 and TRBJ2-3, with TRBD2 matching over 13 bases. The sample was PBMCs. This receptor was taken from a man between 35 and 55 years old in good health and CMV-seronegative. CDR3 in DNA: TGTGCCAGTAACCCCCGACTAGCGGGAGGAGGGACAGATACGCAGTATTTT. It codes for CASNPRLAGGGTDTQYF.